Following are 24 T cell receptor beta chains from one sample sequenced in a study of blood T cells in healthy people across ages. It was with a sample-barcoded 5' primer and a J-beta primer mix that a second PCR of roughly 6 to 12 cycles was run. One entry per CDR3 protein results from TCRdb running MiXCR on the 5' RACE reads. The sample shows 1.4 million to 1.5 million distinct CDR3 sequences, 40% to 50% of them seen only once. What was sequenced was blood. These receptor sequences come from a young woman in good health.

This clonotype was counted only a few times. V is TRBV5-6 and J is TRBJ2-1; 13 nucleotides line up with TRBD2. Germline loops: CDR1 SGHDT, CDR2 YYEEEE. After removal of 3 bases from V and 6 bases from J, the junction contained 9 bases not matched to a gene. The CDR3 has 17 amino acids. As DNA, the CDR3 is TGTGCCAGCAGCTCGCTCGGGAGGACTAGCGGGAGCAATGAGCAGTTCTTC. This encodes CASSSLGRTSGSNEQFF.

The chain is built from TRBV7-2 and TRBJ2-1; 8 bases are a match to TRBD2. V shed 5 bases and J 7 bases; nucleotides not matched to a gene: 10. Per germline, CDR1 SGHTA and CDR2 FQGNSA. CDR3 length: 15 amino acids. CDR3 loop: CASSTLAGVGNEQFF. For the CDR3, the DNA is TGTGCCAGCAGCACCCTAGCGGGCGTAGGGAATGAGCAGTTCTTC. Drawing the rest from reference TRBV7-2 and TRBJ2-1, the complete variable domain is GAGVSQSPSNKVTEKGKDVELRCDPISGHTALYWYRQSLGQGLEFLIYFQGNSAPDKSGLPSDRFSAERTGGSVSTLTIQRTQQEDSAVYLCASSTLAGVGNEQFFGPGTRLTVL.

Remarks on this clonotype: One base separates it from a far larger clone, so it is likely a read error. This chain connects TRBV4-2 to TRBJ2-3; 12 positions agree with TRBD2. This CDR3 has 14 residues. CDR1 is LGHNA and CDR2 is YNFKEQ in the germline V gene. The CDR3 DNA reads TGTGACAGCAGTCTAGCGGGGGGGCCTGATACGCAGTATTTT. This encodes CDSSLAGGPDTQYF.

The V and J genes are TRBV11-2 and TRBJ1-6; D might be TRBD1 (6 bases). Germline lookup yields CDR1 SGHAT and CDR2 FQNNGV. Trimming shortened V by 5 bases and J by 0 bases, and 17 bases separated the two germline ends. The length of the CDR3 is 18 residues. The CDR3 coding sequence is TGTGCCAGCAGCCACTCAGGCAGGGGAAGCTCCTATAATTCACCCCTCCACTTT. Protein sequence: CASSHSGRGSSYNSPLHF.

The CDR3 sequence is CASSYSSAEINNEQYF. CDR3 bases: TGTGCCAGCAGTTACTCGAGCGCGGAGATTAACAATGAGCAGTACTTC. This chain connects TRBV6-5 to TRBJ2-7, with D unclear. Germline CDR1 and CDR2: MNHEY and SVGAGI. Trimming stripped 0 bases from V and 7 bases from J, with 19 bases between. There are 16 residues in the CDR3.

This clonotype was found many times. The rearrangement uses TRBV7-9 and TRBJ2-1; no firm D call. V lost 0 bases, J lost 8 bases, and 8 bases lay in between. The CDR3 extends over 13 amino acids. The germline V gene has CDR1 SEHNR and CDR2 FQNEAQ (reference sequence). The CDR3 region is CASSLAGFDEQFF. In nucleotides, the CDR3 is TGTGCCAGCAGCTTAGCAGGGTTCGATGAGCAGTTCTTC.

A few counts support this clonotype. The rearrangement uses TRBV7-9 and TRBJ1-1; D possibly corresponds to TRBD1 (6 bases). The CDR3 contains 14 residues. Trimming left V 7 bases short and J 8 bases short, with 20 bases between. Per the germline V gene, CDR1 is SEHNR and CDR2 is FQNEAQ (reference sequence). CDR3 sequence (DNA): TGTGCCAGCACACCATTGGGGGCCGGACCCGAAGCTTTCTTT. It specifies CASTPLGAGPEAFF. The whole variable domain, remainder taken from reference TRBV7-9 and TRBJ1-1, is DTGVSQNPRHKITKRGQNVTFRCDPISEHNRLYWYRQTLGQGPEFLTYFQNEAQLEKSRLLSDRFSAERPKGSFSTLEIQRTEQGDSAMYLCASTPLGAGPEAFFGQGTRLTVV.

CDR3 coding DNA: TGTGCCAGCAGGGTAGTAGGGACAGGGCCCCACGAGCAGTACTTC. Amino acid sequence: CASRVVGTGPHEQYF. The chain uses TRBV6-6 and TRBJ2-7; 9 bases match TRBD1. CDR3 length: 15 residues. From germline, CDR1 is MNHNY and CDR2 SVGAGI (reference sequence). V lost 6 bases, J lost 5 bases, and 11 bases stayed unmatched.

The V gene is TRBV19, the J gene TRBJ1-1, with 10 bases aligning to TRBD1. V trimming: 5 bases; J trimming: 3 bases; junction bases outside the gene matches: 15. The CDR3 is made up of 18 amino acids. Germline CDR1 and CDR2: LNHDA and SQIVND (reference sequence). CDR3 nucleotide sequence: TGTGCCAGTAGTTCTCGGGACAGGGGTAGTTTATTGTACACTGAAGCTTTCTTT. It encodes CASSSRDRGSLLYTEAFF.

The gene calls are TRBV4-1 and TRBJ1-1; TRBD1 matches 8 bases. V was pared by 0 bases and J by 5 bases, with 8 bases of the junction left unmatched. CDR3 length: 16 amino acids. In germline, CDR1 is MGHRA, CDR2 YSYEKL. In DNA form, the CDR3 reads TGCGCCAGCAGCCAAGAAGTCCAGGGGGCAGGGACTGAAGCTTTCTTT. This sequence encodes CASSQEVQGAGTEAFF.

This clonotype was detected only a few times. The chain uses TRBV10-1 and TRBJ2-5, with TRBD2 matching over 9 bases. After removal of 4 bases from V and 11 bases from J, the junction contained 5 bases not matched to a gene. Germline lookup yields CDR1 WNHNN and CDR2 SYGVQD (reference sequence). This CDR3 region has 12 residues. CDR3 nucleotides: TGCGCCAGCAGTGGGGCTAGCGGGGAGCAGTACTTC. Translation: CASSGASGEQYF.

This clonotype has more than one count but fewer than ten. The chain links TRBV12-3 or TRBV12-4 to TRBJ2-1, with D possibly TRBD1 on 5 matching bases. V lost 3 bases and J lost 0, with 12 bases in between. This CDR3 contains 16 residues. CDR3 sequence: CASSFEQGSSYNEQFF. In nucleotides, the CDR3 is TGTGCCAGCAGTTTTGAGCAGGGAAGCTCCTACAATGAGCAGTTCTTC.

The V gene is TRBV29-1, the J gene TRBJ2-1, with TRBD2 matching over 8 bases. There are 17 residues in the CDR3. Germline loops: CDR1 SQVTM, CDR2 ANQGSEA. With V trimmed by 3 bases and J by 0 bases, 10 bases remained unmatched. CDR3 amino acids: CSVDKWGGRSSYNEQFF. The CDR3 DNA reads TGCAGCGTTGATAAATGGGGCGGGAGGAGCTCCTACAATGAGCAGTTCTTC.

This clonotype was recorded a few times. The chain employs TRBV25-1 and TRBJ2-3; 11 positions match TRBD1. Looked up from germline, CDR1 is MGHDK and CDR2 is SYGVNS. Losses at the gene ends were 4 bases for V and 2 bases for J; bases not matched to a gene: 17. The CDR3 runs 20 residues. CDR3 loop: CASSGGTGGDPHLYTDTQYF. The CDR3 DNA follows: TGTGCCAGCAGTGGTGGGACAGGGGGTGACCCGCACCTATACACAGATACGCAGTATTTT.

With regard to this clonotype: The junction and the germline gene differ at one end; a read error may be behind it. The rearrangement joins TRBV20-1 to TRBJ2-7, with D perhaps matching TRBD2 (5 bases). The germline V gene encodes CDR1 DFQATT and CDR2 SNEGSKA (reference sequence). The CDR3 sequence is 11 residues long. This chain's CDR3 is CNANPSSEQYF. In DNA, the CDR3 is TGCAATGCTAACCCTAGCAGCGAGCAGTACTTC.

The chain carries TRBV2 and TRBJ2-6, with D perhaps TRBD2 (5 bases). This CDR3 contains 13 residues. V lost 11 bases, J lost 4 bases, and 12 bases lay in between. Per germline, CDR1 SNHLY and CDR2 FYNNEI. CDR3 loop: CAVGKSGANVLTF. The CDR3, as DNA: TGTGCCGTCGGGAAGTCCGGGGCCAACGTCCTGACTTTC.

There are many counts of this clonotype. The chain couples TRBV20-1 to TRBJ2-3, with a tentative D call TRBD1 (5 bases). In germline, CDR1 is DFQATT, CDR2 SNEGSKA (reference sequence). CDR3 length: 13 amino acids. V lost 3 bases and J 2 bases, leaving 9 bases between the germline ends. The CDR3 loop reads CSARGQLTDTQYF. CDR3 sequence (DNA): TGCAGTGCTAGGGGGCAGCTCACAGATACGCAGTATTTT.

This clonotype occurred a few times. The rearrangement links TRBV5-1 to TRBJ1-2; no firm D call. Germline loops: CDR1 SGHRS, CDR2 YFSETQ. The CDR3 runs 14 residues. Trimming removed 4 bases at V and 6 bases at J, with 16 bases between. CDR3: CASSLQEGRNGYTF. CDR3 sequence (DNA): TGCGCCAGCAGCCTGCAGGAAGGGCGAAATGGCTACACCTTC.

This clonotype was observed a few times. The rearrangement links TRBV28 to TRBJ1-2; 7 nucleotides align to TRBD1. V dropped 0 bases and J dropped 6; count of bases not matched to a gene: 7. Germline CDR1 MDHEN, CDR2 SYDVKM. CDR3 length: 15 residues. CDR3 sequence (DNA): TGTGCCAGCAGTTTATGGCCAACAGGGGCTCATGGCTACACCTTC. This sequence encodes CASSLWPTGAHGYTF.

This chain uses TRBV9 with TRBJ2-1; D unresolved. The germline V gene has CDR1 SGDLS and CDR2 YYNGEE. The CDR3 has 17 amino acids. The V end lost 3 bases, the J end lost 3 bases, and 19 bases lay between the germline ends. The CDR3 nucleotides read TGTGCCAGCAGCGCCCGGACGGACGCTAATCTCTACAATGAGCAGTTCTTC. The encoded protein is CASSARTDANLYNEQFF.

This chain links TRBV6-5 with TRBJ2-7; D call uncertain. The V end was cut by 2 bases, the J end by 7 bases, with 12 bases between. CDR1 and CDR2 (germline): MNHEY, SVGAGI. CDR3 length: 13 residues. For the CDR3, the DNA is TGTGCCAGCAGTTACATTGCGGCCCATGAGCAGTACTTC. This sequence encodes CASSYIAAHEQYF.

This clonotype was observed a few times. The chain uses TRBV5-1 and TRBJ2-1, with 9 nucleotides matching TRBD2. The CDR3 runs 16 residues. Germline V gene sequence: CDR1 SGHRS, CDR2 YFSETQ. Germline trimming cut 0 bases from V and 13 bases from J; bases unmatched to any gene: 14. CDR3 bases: TGCGCCAGCAGCTTGGAAGCAGCGACTAGCGGAGATGGACAGTTCTTC. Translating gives CASSLEAATSGDGQFF.

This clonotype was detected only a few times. The CDR3 loop reads CASSSLRTSGNNEQFF. CDR3 DNA sequence: TGTGCCAGCAGTTCCCTCCGGACTAGCGGTAACAATGAGCAGTTCTTC. This chain links TRBV28 with TRBJ2-1; TRBD2 agrees at 10 bases. The CDR3 contains 16 residues. With 4 bases clipped from V and 5 bases from J, the junction kept 8 bases outside the gene matches. Per germline, CDR1 MDHEN and CDR2 SYDVKM.

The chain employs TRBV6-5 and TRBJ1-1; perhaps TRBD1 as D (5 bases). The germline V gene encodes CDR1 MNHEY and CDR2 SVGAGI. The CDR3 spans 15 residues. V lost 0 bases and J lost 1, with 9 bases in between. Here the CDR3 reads CASSYSAQGNTEAFF. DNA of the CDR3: TGTGCCAGCAGTTACTCGGCTCAGGGGAACACTGAAGCTTTCTTT.